This entry concerns a single TCR beta chain. In the study's own analysis: Nucleated cell counts were estimated from reference gene primer amplification. Data came from immunoSEQ multiplex PCR; TCRdb stores just in-frame clones and leaves some out. V, J and clone size reflect that table, while D and trimming were determined from the DNA. The sample gives about 210,000 clones, 75% to 85% of which show up once; 4.3% is in the top ten. CDR1 is WNHNN and CDR2 is SYGVQD in the germline V gene (reference sequence). J was trimmed by 7 bases and V by 4 bases; bases with no gene match: 8. The CDR3 spans 16 residues. The data were taken from a study of blood T cell repertoires in COVID-19. Overall study: T cells, B-cell-depleted T cells, or PBMCs supplied cDNA or gDNA.

The clonotype originates from a man aged 25 to 40 with acute COVID-19. The source material was PBMCs or T cells enriched from blood (not recorded which). The chain has TRBV10-1 and TRBJ2-1; TRBD1 agrees at 12 bases. The DNA for the CDR3 is TGCGCCAGCAGTGTGTCTGGGACAGGGGGCAGAAATGAGCAGTTCTTC. Protein sequence: CASSVSGTGGRNEQFF.